One and the same sample provided the 18 T cell receptor beta chains below, sequenced in a study of shared clonotypes between healthy human individuals. Clones were sequenced by immunoSEQ multiplex PCR, and TCRdb holds only the in-frame ones, with some missing. Of 1,100,000 or so clones listed, approximately 78% were seen once; the top ten hold approximately 0.5%. Material: memory CD4+ T cells from PBMCs. Subset: CD45RA-negative fraction. These receptors were collected from a man between 18 and 35 years old in good health. Some clones in this sample may be carry-over from other donors' samples.

This clone was detected a few times. V is TRBV21-1 and J is TRBJ2-2; the table's D call, TRBD1, was not checked against the DNA. TRBV21-1 is a pseudogene segment. The CDR3 covers 20 residues. The CDR3 loop reads CASSARQGPLVISNTGELFF. In DNA form, the CDR3 reads TGTGCCAGCAGCGCCCGACAGGGTCCCCTTGTGATATCCAACACCGGGGAGCTGTTTTTT.

The chain employs TRBV10-3 and TRBJ2-7; 9 bases line up with TRBD1. From germline, CDR1 is ENHRY and CDR2 SYGVKD. V lost 7 bases and J lost 4; bases outside the gene matches: 8. The CDR3 runs to 14 residues. The CDR3 region is CAITPGTGKYEQYF. In DNA, the CDR3 is TGTGCCATCACCCCCGGGACAGGGAAGTACGAGCAGTACTTC.

This chain connects TRBV29-1 to TRBJ2-3; 8 bases line up with TRBD2. CDR1 and CDR2 from the germline V gene are SQVTM and ANQGSEA. Trimming removed 5 bases from V and 5 bases from J; junction bases left unmatched: 6. CDR3 size: 13 residues. CDR3 DNA sequence: TGCAGCGTTTCCAGCGGGAGAGAAGATACGCAGTATTTT. This encodes CSVSSGREDTQYF.

A remark on this clone: Additional DNA sequences in this sample encode the identical CDR3. The genes are TRBV5-1 and TRBJ2-5; 8 nucleotides match TRBD1. Losses at the gene ends were 2 bases for V and 5 bases for J; bases not matched to a gene: 5. There are 14 residues in the CDR3. The V gene's germline CDR1 is SGHRS and CDR2 YFSETQ. The CDR3 region is CASSFQGAGETQYF. In nucleotides, the CDR3 is TGCGCCAGCAGCTTCCAGGGGGCAGGGGAGACCCAGTACTTC.

This rearrangement joins TRBV10-3 to TRBJ2-3; D call uncertain. The germline V and J ends were trimmed by 0 bases and 2 bases, with 3 bases remaining between them. This CDR3 is built from 13 residues. Germline values: CDR1 ENHRY, CDR2 SYGVKD. The CDR3 DNA sequence: TGTGCCATCAGTGAGTCGAACACAGATACGCAGTATTTT. This translates into CAISESNTDTQYF.

The chain carries TRBV27 and TRBJ2-3; maybe TRBD2 (5 bases). V was clipped by 0 bases and J by 1 base, with 14 bases between them. CDR1 MNHEY and CDR2 SMNVEV come from the germline V gene (reference sequence). The CDR3 sequence is 17 residues long. CDR3 coding DNA: TGTGCCAGCAGTTTATCCCCCGGACTTTCAGGCACAGATACGCAGTATTTT. This translates into CASSLSPGLSGTDTQYF.

The genes are TRBV4-3 and TRBJ2-3; 8 bases align to TRBD1. Germline V CDR1 and CDR2: LGHNA, YSLEER. V lost 4 bases to trimming and J lost 0 bases; unmatched junction nucleotides: 6. This CDR3 region has 16 residues. The CDR3 region has the DNA TGCGCCAGCAGCCCCCGCGGACAGGGTAGCACAGATACGCAGTATTTT. As protein: CASSPRGQGSTDTQYF.

For this clone: A much larger clone lies a single base off, so this may be a read error. The chain carries TRBV27 and TRBJ2-3; no reliable D call. The V gene's germline CDR1 is MNHEY and CDR2 SMNVEV (reference sequence). This CDR3 comprises 13 residues. V lost 2 bases to trimming and J lost 2 bases, with 5 bases between them. The CDR3 nucleotides are TGTGCCAGCAGTTTAAGGGCCACAGATACGCAGTATTTT. As protein: CASSLRATDTQYF.

There are a few counts of this clone. The chain couples TRBV11-1 to TRBJ1-2; a weak D match, TRBD1 (6 bases). Germline values: CDR1 SGHAT, CDR2 FQDESV (reference sequence). The CDR3 length is 14 residues. V was cut by 2 bases and J by 4 bases, with 11 bases left in between. The CDR3 bases are TGTGCCAGCAGCTTACAGGACAGCATCTATGGCTACACCTTC. Protein sequence: CASSLQDSIYGYTF.

This clone was picked up one time. The chain links TRBV10-2 to TRBJ2-2; 8 bases fit TRBD2. The junction had 5 bases not matched to a gene; V was cut back by 2 bases and J by 0 bases. The CDR3 has 17 residues. CDR1 WSHSY and CDR2 SAAADI come from the germline V gene. CDR3 protein: CASSERGGLANTGELFF. The CDR3 region has the DNA TGCGCCAGCAGTGAGCGGGGGGGACTAGCGAACACCGGGGAGCTGTTTTTT.

This clone is a singleton in its sample. Other DNA sequences within the sample encode an identical CDR3. The chain couples TRBV7-3 to TRBJ2-1; TRBD2 matches 8 bases. Germline V CDR1 and CDR2: SGHTA, FQGTGA. V trimming: 5 bases; J trimming: 6 bases; junction bases outside the gene matches: 3. The CDR3 length is 13 residues. The CDR3 nucleotides are TGTGCCAGCAGCCCGGGACTAGTCAATGAGCAGTTCTTC. Its protein product is CASSPGLVNEQFF.

Note on this clone: Other nucleotide sequences in the sample specify the same CDR3. The chain recombines TRBV6-5 with TRBJ2-5; D is undetermined. This CDR3 comprises 11 residues. Germline V gene lookup returns CDR1 MNHEY and CDR2 SVGAGI. Trimming removed 1 base from V and 4 bases from J, with 1 base in between. The CDR3 reads CASSYLETQYF. CDR3 in DNA: TGTGCCAGCAGTTACTTAGAGACCCAGTACTTC.

The J gene is TRBJ2-3, the V gene TRBV27; 8 positions agree with TRBD2. Germline CDR1 and CDR2: MNHEY and SMNVEV (reference sequence). The CDR3 totals 16 residues. The J segment lost 4 bases and the V segment lost 4 bases, leaving 10 bases of the junction unmatched. The CDR3 nucleotides are TGTGCCAGCAGTTCAAACTCCCGGGGGGGCCCAGATACGCAGTATTTT. It yields the protein CASSSNSRGGPDTQYF.

CDR3 sequence reads: CAISGLGQGARNEQFF. The CDR3 DNA is TGTGCCATCAGTGGCCTGGGACAGGGGGCGCGTAATGAGCAGTTCTTC. The chain is built from TRBV10-3 and TRBJ2-1, with TRBD1 identical over 12 bases. There are 16 residues in the CDR3. Germline CDR1 is ENHRY and CDR2 is SYGVKD. V lost 4 bases to trimming and J lost 7 bases; unmatched junction nucleotides: 8.

The V and J genes are TRBV5-4 and TRBJ2-3, with a possible D match to TRBD1 (5 bases). Trimming left V 0 bases short and J 4 bases short, with 18 bases between. Germline loops: CDR1 SGHNT, CDR2 YYREEE (reference sequence). The CDR3 extends over 17 amino acids. The CDR3 coding sequence is TGTGCCAGCAGCTTGGTTAAGGGGATACGGAACTCAGATACGCAGTATTTT. Translating gives CASSLVKGIRNSDTQYF.

The CDR3 is CASSVVGNSYEQYF. CDR3 DNA sequence: TGTGCCAGCAGTGTTGTCGGGAACTCCTACGAGCAGTACTTC. V usage is TRBV6-1 and J usage is TRBJ2-7; D might be TRBD2 (5 bases). Germline CDR1 and CDR2: MNHNS and SASEGT. Trimming took off 4 bases at V and 0 bases at J, with 10 bases between the two ends. The CDR3 runs 14 residues.

In regard to this clone: At one end the junction does not follow the germline gene, possibly because of a read error. J is TRBJ1-3 and V is TRBV7-9; tentative D call: TRBD1 (5 bases). Germline loops: CDR1 SEHNR, CDR2 FQNEAQ (reference sequence). This CDR3 contains 18 residues. CDR3 nucleotides: TGTGCCAACAGCTTAGCGCGGGGCAGGCACGACTCTGGAAACACCATATATTTT. Translating it yields CANSLARGRHDSGNTIYF.

The V and J genes are TRBV11-2 and TRBJ2-7, with D unresolved. V lost 2 bases and J lost 6, with 8 bases in between. Germline V gives CDR1 SGHAT, CDR2 FQNNGV. This CDR3 region has 12 residues. CDR3 DNA sequence: TGTGCCAGCAGCTTAAATAAGGGCGAGCAGTACTTC. This gives the protein CASSLNKGEQYF.